Listed below are T cell receptor beta chains from one sample, sequenced in a study of blood T cell repertoires in COVID-19. The table came from immunoSEQ multiplex PCR; TCRdb's copy has only in-frame clones and leaves some out. The sample includes about 87,000 clones, approximately 85% seen only once; the top ten take 3% to 3.5%. Sequencing used peripheral blood. These receptors were collected from an elderly woman with COVID-19, enrolled during active disease. CDR3s include the opening cysteine and the closing phenylalanine or tryptophan.

TRBJ1-6 | TRBV11-2 | CASSLSTGQSPLHF
TRBJ2-2 | TRBV5-5 | CASSFTPNTGELFF
TRBJ1-6 | TRBV5-4 | CASSHTTSSYNSPLHF
TRBJ2-1 | TRBV11-2 | CASSNRDFSYNEQFF
TRBJ1-2 | TRBV2 | CASSVGQALGYTF
TRBJ1-5 | TRBV19 | CASSIGTGGYQPQHF
TRBJ2-1 | TRBV7-2 | CASSPGVLQLRNEQFF
TRBJ2-7 | TRBV7-3 | CASSRQGASEEQYF
TRBJ1-1 | TRBV11-2 | CASSRTSAGLNAEAFF
TRBJ2-2 | TRBV7-7 | CASSSGLARALGGELFF
TRBJ2-3 | TRBV5-1 | CASESGITDTQYF
TRBJ2-1 | TRBV30 | CAWSGPSATGGLRSYNEQFF
TRBJ2-3 | TRBV30 | CACHLAGDNTDTQYF
TRBJ1-6 | TRBV6-6 | CASSPTGAGNSPLHF
TRBJ1-5 | TRBV2 | CASSIRTGSNQPQHF
TRBJ1-1 | TRBV19 | CASLGDRGSRLSTEAFF
TRBJ1-3 | TRBV7-6 | CASSPRQSSGNTIYF
TRBJ2-7 | TRBV5-4 | CASSFRAGSSYEQYF
TRBJ2-1 | TRBV5-4 | CASSIDSHNEQFF
TRBJ2-1 | TRBV5-5 | CASSLLDYNEQFF
TRBJ2-2 | TRBV3-1/TRBV3-2 | CASSPRDFSGELFF
TRBJ1-6 | TRBV19 | CASSIDRGSPLHF
TRBJ1-2 | TRBV10-3 | CAISDQRQGVYGYTF
TRBJ2-1 | TRBV24-1 | CATNERGTRPSNEQFF
TRBJ2-2 | TRBV29-1 | CSVGWQNTGELFF
TRBJ1-2 | TRBV9 | CASSVGTGQGHYGYTF
TRBJ2-1 | TRBV6-5 | CASSYRGYNEQFF
TRBJ1-1 | TRBV2 | CASSTGITEAFF
TRBJ1-2 | TRBV27 | CASSANRGYYGYTF
TRBJ1-1 | TRBV9 | CASSSFRGTEAFF
TRBJ2-5 | TRBV12-5 | CASGHPGVRYQETQYF
TRBJ2-5 | TRBV7-2 | CASSLLRGGSETQYF
TRBJ2-5 | TRBV29-1 | CSVGGLLAGESVETQYF
TRBJ1-3 | TRBV7-8 | CASSLPTGLSNTIYF
TRBJ1-1 | TRBV18 | CASSPSRPQGSSAFF
TRBJ2-2 | TRBV3-1/TRBV3-2 | CASSQGGGGGELFF
TRBJ2-3 | TRBV18 | CASSPTGSTDTQYF
TRBJ1-2 | TRBV7-2 | CASSLVGQGTGYTF
TRBJ2-1 | TRBV7-3 | CASSLSQGFYNEQFF